A selection of T cell receptor beta chains follows, all from one sample in a study of CD8 T cells in Susac syndrome. TCRdb recomputed calls from the immunoSEQ multiplex PCR reads with MiXCR, one row per CDR3 protein. The sample includes under 350,000 distinct CDR3 sequences, about 91% of them seen just once. Sequenced sample: CD4+ T cells from PBMCs. The receptors here all came from a human donor with multiple sclerosis. Each CDR3 is given without its conserved first and last residue. Each record gives: V gene, CDR3 length, clone size, J gene, CDR3 protein. The listing skips clone size in some rows; elsewhere it reads once, few, many or a size class.

>TRBV2|12|once|TRBJ1-4
ASSVDRGQEKLF
>TRBV19|11|.|TRBJ2-7
ASSITTGSEQY
>TRBV5-1|12|.|TRBJ1-1
ASRVIRDNTEAF
>TRBV6-8|12|.|TRBJ2-3
ASKIGFLTDTQY
>TRBV12-3/TRBV12-4|12|.|TRBJ2-3
ASRMTSGTDTQY
>TRBV4-1|13|.|TRBJ1-2
ASSQERPGVRGYT
>TRBV5-4|14|.|TRBJ2-2
ASSALAGDNTGELF
>TRBV20-1|12|.|TRBJ2-7
SASGPYPSFEQY
>TRBV18|11|.|TRBJ1-1
ASSPDPGREAF
>TRBV6-7|14|.|TRBJ2-5
ASSYSVTGGQETQY
>TRBV30|12|once|TRBJ2-7
AWTRGPLSYEQY
>TRBV6-4|13|.|TRBJ2-1
ASSVGLAGPPEQF
>TRBV24-1|14|.|TRBJ1-5
ATSDLRTGRNQPQH
>TRBV18|13|.|TRBJ1-1
ASSPLRTLGTEAF